The TCR beta chain described here comes from a study of OX40 agonist ivuxolimab in advanced cancers. A note on the overall study: The costimulatory receptor OX40 (CD134) was targeted by ivuxolimab, a fully human IgG2 agonistic monoclonal antibody. Intravenous ivuxolimab was administered to patients every 2 weeks at six dose levels: 0.01, 0.1, 0.3, 1.5, 3 and 10 mg/kg. Among the roughly 50 dose-escalation patients, around 20 had hepatocellular carcinoma, approximately 15 melanoma, 9 renal cell carcinoma and 9 head and neck cancer. In the dose-escalation cohort, around four fifths of patients were male, and the mean age was roughly 60 years, with a range of roughly 20 to 80. Prior anti-PD-1, anti-PD-L1 or anti-CTLA-4 therapy was permitted, and checkpoint inhibitors had been received by under 50% of dose-escalation patients. Partial responses occurred in three dose-escalation patients, of whom one had hepatocellular carcinoma and two had cutaneous melanoma. Peripheral TCRbeta sequencing aimed to test whether ivuxolimab altered TCR sequence diversity and caused clonal T-cell expansion. The paper describes the monotherapy dose-escalation part (N = 52 patients) of the phase I trial of ivuxolimab. Study-wide conclusions, independent of this receptor: Which antigens the clonally expanded peripheral T cells were specific for was not determined. In the 0.1-3.0 mg/kg groups, partial responders were among the patients with the lowest normalized peripheral clonal expansion, particularly in CD8+ T cells. Low levels of normalized T-cell clonal expansion were also seen in some patients who did not respond. Clonal expansion of both CD4+ and CD8+ blood T cells was observed from baseline to week 6 at doses 0.1 to 3.0 mg/kg. After ivuxolimab, expanded clones were on average more numerous among CD8+ T cells than among CD4+ T cells.

As for this clone: What this receptor recognizes is not known. Per-base quality was not reported, and no clone a single base away is much larger than it.

Genomic DNA was extracted from sorted cells for sequencing of the TCRbeta CDR3 region. The immunoSEQ Assay was used for sequencing of TCRbeta CDR3 regions. Sourced from immuneACCESS, this table was stored by TCRdb with only in-frame sequences that have V and J called. A share of the clones is absent; for the studies checked, an unresolved V gene accounts for under half, and the remainder has no known explanation. This sample is represented by 55,000 to 80,000 clones; about nine tenths of them were singletons. The ten top clones hold over 2.5% of the sample. The trial excluded patients who had a history of autoimmune disease or who were on systemic immunosuppression. Peripheral blood for TCR sequencing was collected from all dose cohorts at baseline, on cycle 4 day 1, and on cycle 7 day 1. Samples came from an open-label, multicenter, first-in-human phase I dose-escalation trial of ivuxolimab. The trial enrolled adults with locally advanced or metastatic head and neck squamous cell, hepatocellular, melanoma or renal cell carcinoma. Before TCR sequencing, CD4+ T cells and CD8+ T cells from peripheral blood were sorted into separate populations.

The germline V gene (reference sequence) provides CDR1 LNHDA and CDR2 SQIVND. Inclusive of the bounding cysteine and phenylalanine, the CDR3 is 14 residues long. The CDR3 DNA has 42 bases and is translated from base 1. V is cut by 6 bases and J by 4 bases, and the space between the germline ends is 15 bases. The sequence derives from an adult with an advanced solid tumor such as melanoma, head and neck, liver or kidney cancer. The sequencing here drew on CD4+ or CD8+ T cells sorted from blood, taken in a trial of the OX40 agonist ivuxolimab. Recombination linked TRBV19 to TRBJ2-5, with TRBD2 tentatively as D gene (5 bases match). Here the CDR3 is given as CASSPGLSRETQYF. The nucleotide sequence reads TGTGCCAGTAGCCCTGGACTGTCAAGAGAGACCCAGTACTTC.